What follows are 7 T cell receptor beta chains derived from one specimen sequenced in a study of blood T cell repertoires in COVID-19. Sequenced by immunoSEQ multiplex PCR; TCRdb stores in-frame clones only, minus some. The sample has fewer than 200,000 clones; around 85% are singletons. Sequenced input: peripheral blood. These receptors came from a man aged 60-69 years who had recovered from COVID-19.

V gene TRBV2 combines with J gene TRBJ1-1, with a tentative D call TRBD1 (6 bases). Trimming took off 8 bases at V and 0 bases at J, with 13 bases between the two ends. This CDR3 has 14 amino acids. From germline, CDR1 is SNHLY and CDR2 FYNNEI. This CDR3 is CASFGTGMNTEAFF. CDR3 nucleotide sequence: TGTGCCAGCTTTGGAACAGGGATGAACACTGAAGCTTTCTTT.

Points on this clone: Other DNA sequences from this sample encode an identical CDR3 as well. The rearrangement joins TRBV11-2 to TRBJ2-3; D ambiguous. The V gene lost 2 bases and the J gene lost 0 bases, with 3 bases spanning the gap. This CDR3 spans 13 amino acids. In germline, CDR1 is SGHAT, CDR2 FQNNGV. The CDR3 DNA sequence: TGTGCCAGCAGCTTACCGAGCACAGATACGCAGTATTTT. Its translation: CASSLPSTDTQYF.

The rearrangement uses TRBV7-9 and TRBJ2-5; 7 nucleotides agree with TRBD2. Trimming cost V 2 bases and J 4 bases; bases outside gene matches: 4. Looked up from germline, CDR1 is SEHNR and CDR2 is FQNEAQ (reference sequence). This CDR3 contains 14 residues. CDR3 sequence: CASSLIAGGETQYF. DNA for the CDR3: TGTGCCAGCAGCTTAATAGCGGGCGGAGAGACCCAGTACTTC.

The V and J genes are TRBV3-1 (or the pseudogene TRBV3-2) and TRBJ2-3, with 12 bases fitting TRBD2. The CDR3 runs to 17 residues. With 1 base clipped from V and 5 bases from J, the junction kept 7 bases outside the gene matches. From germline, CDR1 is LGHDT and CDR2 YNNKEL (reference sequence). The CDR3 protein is CASSQALAGGPGDTQYF. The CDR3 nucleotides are TGTGCCAGCAGCCAAGCCCTAGCGGGGGGGCCTGGAGATACGCAGTATTTT.

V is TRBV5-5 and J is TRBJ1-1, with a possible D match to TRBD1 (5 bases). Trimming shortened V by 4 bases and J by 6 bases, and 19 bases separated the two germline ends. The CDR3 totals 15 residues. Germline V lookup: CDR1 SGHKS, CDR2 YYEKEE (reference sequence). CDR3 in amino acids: CASSRLVGTGAEAFF. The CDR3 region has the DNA TGTGCCAGCAGCCGTTTAGTCGGGACGGGGGCTGAAGCTTTCTTT.

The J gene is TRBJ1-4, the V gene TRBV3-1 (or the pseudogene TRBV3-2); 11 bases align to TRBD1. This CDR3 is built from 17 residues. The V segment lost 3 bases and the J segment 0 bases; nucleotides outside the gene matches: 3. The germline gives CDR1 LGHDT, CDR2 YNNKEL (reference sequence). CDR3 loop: CASSQGTGGATNEKLFF. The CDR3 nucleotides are TGTGCCAGCAGCCAGGGGACAGGGGGGGCAACTAATGAAAAACTGTTTTTT.

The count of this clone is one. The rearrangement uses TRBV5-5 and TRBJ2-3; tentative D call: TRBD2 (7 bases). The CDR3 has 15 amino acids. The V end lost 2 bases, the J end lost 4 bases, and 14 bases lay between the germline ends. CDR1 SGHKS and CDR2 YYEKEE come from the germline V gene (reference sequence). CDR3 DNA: TGTGCCAGCAGCTTTCGGGGGGCGGGAGCAGATACGCAGTATTTT. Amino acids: CASSFRGAGADTQYF.